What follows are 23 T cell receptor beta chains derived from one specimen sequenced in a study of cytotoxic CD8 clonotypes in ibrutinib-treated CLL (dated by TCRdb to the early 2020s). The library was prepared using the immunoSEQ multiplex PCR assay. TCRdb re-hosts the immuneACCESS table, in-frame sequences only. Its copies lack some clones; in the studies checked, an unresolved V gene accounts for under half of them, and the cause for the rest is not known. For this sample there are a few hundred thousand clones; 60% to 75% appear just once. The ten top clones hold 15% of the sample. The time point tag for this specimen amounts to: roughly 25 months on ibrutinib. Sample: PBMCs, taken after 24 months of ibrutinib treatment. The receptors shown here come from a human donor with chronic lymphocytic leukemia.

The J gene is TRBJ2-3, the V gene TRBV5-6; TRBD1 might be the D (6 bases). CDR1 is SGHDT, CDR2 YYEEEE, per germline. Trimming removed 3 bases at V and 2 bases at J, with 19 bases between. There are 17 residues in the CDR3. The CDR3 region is CASSSARGSPYTDTQYF. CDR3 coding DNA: TGTGCCAGCAGCTCCGCCAGGGGAAGTCCCTACACAGATACGCAGTATTTT.

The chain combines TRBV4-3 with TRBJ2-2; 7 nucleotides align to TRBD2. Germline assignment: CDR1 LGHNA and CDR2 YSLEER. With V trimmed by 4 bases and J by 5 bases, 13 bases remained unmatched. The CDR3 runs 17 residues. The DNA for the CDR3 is TGCGCCAGCAGCCTTCGAGGAGGACTAGGTGGGACCGGGGAGCTGTTTTTT. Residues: CASSLRGGLGGTGELFF.

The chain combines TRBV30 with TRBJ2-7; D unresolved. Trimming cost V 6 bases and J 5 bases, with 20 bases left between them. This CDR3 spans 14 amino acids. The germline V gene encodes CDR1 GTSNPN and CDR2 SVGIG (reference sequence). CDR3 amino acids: CACDITLARHEQYF. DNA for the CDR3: TGTGCCTGCGACATAACACTGGCTCGGCACGAGCAGTACTTC.

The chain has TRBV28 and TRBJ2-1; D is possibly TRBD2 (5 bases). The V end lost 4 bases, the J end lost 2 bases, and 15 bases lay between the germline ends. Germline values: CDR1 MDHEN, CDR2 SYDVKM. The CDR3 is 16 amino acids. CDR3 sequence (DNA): TGTGCCAGCAGTTCCCCCTCTAGCAGCCCCTACAATGAGCAGTTCTTC. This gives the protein CASSSPSSSPYNEQFF.

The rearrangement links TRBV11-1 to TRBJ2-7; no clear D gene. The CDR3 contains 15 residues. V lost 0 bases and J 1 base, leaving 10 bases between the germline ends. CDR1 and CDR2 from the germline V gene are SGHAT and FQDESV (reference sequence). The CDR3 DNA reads TGTGCCAGCAGCTTAGCCCTCACATCTTCCTACGAGCAGTACTTC. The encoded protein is CASSLALTSSYEQYF.

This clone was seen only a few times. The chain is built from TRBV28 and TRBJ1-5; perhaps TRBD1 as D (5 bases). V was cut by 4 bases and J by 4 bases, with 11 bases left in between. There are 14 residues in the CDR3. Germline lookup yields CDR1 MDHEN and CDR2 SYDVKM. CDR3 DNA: TGTGCCAGCAGTTCGGTCAGGGAGAATCAGCCCCAGCATTTT. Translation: CASSSVRENQPQHF.

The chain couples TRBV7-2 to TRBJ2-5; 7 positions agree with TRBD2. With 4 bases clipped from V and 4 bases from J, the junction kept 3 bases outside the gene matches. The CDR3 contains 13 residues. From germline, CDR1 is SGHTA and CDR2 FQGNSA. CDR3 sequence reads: CASSSSGGETQYF. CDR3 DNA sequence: TGTGCCAGCAGCTCCTCGGGAGGAGAGACCCAGTACTTC.

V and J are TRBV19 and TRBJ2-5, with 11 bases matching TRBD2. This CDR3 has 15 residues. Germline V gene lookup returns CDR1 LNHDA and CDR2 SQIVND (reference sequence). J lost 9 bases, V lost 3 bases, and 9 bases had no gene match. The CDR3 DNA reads TGTGCCAGTAGTATGATGCTAGCGGGAGGTACGGCCCAGTACTTC. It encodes CASSMMLAGGTAQYF.

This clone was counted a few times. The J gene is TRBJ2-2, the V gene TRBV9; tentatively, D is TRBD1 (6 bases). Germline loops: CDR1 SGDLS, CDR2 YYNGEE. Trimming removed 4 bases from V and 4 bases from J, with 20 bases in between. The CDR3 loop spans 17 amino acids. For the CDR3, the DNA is TGTGCCAGCAGCTTTCCGGGACACCCACTACTCACCGGGGAGCTGTTTTTT. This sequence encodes CASSFPGHPLLTGELFF.

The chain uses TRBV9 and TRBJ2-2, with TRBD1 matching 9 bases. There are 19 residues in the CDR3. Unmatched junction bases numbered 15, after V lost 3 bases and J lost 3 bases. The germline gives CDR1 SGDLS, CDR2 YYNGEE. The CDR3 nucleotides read TGTGCCAGCAGCGGACACACGACCCACAGGGGGCAGGACACCGGGGAGCTGTTTTTT. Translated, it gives CASSGHTTHRGQDTGELFF.

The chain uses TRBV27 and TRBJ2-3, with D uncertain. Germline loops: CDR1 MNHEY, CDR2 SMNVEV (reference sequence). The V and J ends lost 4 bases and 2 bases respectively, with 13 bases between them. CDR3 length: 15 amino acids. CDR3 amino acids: CASSSARPHTDTQYF. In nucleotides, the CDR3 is TGTGCCAGCAGTTCCGCCCGACCCCACACAGATACGCAGTATTTT.

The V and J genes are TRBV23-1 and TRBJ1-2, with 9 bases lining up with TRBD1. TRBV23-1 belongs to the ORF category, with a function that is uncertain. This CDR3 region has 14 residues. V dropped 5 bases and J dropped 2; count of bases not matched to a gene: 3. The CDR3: CASSKQGANYGYTF. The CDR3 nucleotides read TGCGCCAGCAGTAAACAGGGGGCAAACTATGGCTACACCTTC.

The CDR3 coding sequence is TGTGCCAGCAGTGAATCCTTCACCGGGGAGCTGTTTTTT. It is translated as CASSESFTGELFF. V gene TRBV2 combines with J gene TRBJ2-2; D remains unclear. Germline-derived CDR1 and CDR2 are SNHLY and FYNNEI. The V gene lost 2 bases and the J gene lost 4 bases, with 5 bases spanning the gap. This CDR3 is built from 13 residues.

The CDR3 DNA sequence: TGTGCCAGCAGCTCACTGACTAGCGGGAAGCCCTACGAGCAGTACTTC. Residues: CASSSLTSGKPYEQYF. The chain is built from TRBV5-4 and TRBJ2-7; 11 positions agree with TRBD2. The V gene's germline CDR1 is SGHNT and CDR2 YYREEE (reference sequence). This CDR3 has 16 amino acids. Losses at the gene ends were 3 bases for V and 2 bases for J; bases not matched to a gene: 7.

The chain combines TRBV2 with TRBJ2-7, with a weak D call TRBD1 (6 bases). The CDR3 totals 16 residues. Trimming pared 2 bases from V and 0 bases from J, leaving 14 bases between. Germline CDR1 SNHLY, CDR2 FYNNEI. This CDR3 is CASSENPRDISYEQYF. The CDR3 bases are TGTGCCAGCAGTGAAAATCCCCGGGACATCTCCTACGAGCAGTACTTC.

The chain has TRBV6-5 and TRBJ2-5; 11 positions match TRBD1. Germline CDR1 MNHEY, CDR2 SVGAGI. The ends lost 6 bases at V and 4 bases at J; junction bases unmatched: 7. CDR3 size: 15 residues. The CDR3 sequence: CASRSGTGGGETQYF. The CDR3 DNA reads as TGTGCCAGCAGATCCGGGACAGGGGGGGGAGAGACCCAGTACTTC.

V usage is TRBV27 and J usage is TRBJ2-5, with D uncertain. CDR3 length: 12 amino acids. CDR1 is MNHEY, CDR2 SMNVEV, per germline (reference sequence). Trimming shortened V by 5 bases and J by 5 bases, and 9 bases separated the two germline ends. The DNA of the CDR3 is TGTGCCAGCAGTCGACCGATGGAGACCCAGTACTTC. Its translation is CASSRPMETQYF.

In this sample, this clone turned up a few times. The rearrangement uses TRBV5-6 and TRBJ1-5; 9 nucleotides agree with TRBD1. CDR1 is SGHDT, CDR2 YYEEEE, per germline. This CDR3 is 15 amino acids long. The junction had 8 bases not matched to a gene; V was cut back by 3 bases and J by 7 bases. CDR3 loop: CASSYTGTGTQPQHF. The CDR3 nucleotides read TGTGCCAGCAGCTACACCGGGACAGGGACCCAGCCCCAGCATTTT.

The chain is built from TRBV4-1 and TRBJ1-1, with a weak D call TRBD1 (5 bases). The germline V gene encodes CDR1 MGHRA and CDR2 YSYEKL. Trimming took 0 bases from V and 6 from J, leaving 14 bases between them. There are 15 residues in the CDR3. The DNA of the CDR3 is TGCGCCAGCAGCCAAGAAACAGGCCATCGGCCTGAAGCTTTCTTT. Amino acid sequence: CASSQETGHRPEAFF.

The DNA for the CDR3 is TGTGCCACCCACCAGGACGCTAATGAAAAACTGTTTTTT. Amino acids: CATHQDANEKLFF. This rearrangement joins TRBV30 to TRBJ1-4; D call uncertain. V lost 8 bases to trimming and J lost 3 bases, with 13 bases between them. The CDR3 totals 13 residues. Germline V gene lookup returns CDR1 GTSNPN and CDR2 SVGIG (reference sequence).

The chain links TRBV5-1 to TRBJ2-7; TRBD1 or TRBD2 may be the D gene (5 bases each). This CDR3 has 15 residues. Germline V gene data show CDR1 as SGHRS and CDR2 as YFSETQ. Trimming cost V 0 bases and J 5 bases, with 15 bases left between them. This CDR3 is CASSLGGAWANEQYF. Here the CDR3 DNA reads TGCGCCAGCAGCTTGGGAGGGGCATGGGCTAACGAGCAGTACTTC. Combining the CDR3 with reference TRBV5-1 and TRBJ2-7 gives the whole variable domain KAGVTQTPRYLIKTRGQQVTLSCSPISGHRSVSWYQQTPGQGLQFLFEYFSETQRNKGNFPGRFSGRQFSNSRSEMNVSTLELGDSALYLCASSLGGAWANEQYFGPGTRLTVT.

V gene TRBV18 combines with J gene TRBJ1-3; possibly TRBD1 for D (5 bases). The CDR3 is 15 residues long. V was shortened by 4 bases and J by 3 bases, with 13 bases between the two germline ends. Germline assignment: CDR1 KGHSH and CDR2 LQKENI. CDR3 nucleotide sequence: TGTGCCAGCTCACGGCTCCGGGACGGTGGAAACACCATATATTTT. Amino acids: CASSRLRDGGNTIYF. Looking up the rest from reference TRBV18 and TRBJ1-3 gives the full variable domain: NAGVMQNPRHLVRRRGQEARLRCSPMKGHSHVYWYRQLPEEGLKFMVYLQKENIIDESGMPKERFSAEFPKEGPSILRIQQVVRGDSAAYFCASSRLRDGGNTIYFGEGSWLTVV.

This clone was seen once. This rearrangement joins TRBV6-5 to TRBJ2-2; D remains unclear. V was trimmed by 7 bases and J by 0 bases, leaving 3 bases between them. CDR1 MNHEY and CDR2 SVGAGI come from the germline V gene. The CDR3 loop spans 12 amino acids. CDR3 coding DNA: TGTGCCAGCACCTCGAACACCGGGGAGCTGTTTTTT. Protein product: CASTSNTGELFF.